This TCR beta chain was captured by sequencing in a study of blood T cell repertoires in COVID-19. Study-wide background: The United States, Italy and Spain were the sources of the acute and convalescent COVID-19 samples.

Produced via immunoSEQ multiplex PCR; TCRdb's table is partial and in-frame only. The table lists about 62,000 clones, around 90% of them singletons. V was shortened by 0 bases and J by 2 bases, with 18 bases between the two germline ends. The CDR3 has 17 residues. Germline loops: CDR1 SGHDT, CDR2 YYEEEE. The J gene is TRBJ2-7, the V gene TRBV5-6; a possible D gene is TRBD1 (5 bases). This sequence originates from a human donor in a cohort sampled during active COVID-19. The sample consisted of peripheral blood. The CDR3 sequence is CASSLVLRRANTYEQYF. The CDR3 DNA follows: TGTGCCAGCAGCTTGGTACTACGCAGGGCGAACACCTACGAGCAGTACTTC. Combining the CDR3 with reference TRBV5-6 and TRBJ2-7 gives the whole variable domain DAGVTQSPTHLIKTRGQQVTLRCSPKSGHDTVSWYQQALGQGPQFIFQYYEEEERQRGNFPDRFSGHQFPNYSSELNVNALLLGDSALYLCASSLVLRRANTYEQYFGPGTRLTVT.